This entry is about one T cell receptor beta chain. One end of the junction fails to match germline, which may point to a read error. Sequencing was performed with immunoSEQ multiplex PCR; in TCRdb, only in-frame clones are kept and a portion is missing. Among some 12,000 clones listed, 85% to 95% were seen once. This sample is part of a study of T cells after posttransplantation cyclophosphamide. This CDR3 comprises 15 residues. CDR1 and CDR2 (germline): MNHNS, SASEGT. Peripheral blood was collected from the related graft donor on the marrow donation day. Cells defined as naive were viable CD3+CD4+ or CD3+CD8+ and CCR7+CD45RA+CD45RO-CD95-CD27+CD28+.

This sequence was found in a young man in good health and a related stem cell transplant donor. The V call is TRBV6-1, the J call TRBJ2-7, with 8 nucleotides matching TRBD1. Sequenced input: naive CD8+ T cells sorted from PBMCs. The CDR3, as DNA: TGTGCCAGCAGTGAGGGGGACAGGCGCTCCTACGGGCAGTACTTC. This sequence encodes CASSEGDRRSYGQYF.